Listed below are T cell receptor beta chains from one sample, sequenced in a study of T-cell reconstitution after alpha-beta-depleted transplantation in children. In TCRdb, the PCR reads were re-called with MiXCR into one record per CDR3 protein. The sample holds more than 85,000 distinct CDR3 sequences; 10% are singletons and the top ten take about 7.3%. Here the sequenced sample was PBMCs from the stem cell graft donor, taken from the stem cell graft. All receptors derive from a human donor who donated a stem cell graft to a child with acute lymphoblastic leukemia. Both conserved end residues are part of each CDR3. The D gene is left open where the match is weak. Rows give clone size only sometimes, using once, few, many, or a class for an expanded clone.

d_call cdr3_length j_call clone_size v_call cdr3_nt cdr3_aa
- 12 TRBJ2-7 - TRBV7-8 TGTGCCAGCAGCTTGCTTCGAGCGGAGCAGTACTTC CASSLLRAEQYF
- 14 TRBJ2-7 many TRBV7-8 TGTGCCAGCAGCTCCCAGGACTGGGGAGGCGAGCAGTACTTC CASSSQDWGGEQYF
TRBD1 16 TRBJ2-7 many TRBV7-2 TGTGCCAGCAGCACACGACAGGGGAAATATACCTACGAGCAGTACTTC CASSTRQGKYTYEQYF
- 13 TRBJ1-2 medium-sized TRBV6-5 TGTGCCAGCACCCAACAGGGATTCAATGGCTACACCTTC CASTQQGFNGYTF
- 17 TRBJ1-5 - TRBV24-1 TGTGCCACCTTTTATTCAGGGGCGGCGGCCTCCAGTCAGCCCCAGCATTTT CATFYSGAAASSQPQHF
TRBD2 13 TRBJ2-7 - TRBV12-3/TRBV12-4 TGTGCCAGCAGCCAAACGGGGGGCTACGAGCAGTACTTC CASSQTGGYEQYF
- 16 TRBJ2-1 many TRBV6-2/TRBV6-3 TGTGCCAGCAGTGGCAGGGGTAGCGGAGACTACAATGAGCAGTTCTTC CASSGRGSGDYNEQFF
- 12 TRBJ2-5 many TRBV11-2 TGTGCCAGCAGGGACTGGCAAGAGACCCAGTACTTC CASRDWQETQYF
- 17 TRBJ2-5 many TRBV12-3/TRBV12-4 TGTGCCAGCAGTCCCGTGGGTCGGGGAAAGGGTCTCCAGACCCAGTACTTC CASSPVGRGKGLQTQYF
- 14 TRBJ1-4 many TRBV7-2 TGTGCCAGCAGCTTAGTTCCGTTTTCGGAAAAACTGTTTTTT CASSLVPFSEKLFF
TRBD2 18 TRBJ2-1 many TRBV20-1 TGCAGTGCTAGTCCGTCCCTAGCGGGTTCCAGCTCCTACAATGAGCAGTTCTTC CSASPSLAGSSSYNEQFF
TRBD1 14 TRBJ2-7 many TRBV30 TGTGCCTGGAGTAAAGACAGGGGAGGCTACGAGCAGTACTTC CAWSKDRGGYEQYF
TRBD1 14 TRBJ2-7 many TRBV11-2 TGTGCCAGCAGCCAAGACAGGGGGATCTACGAGCAGTACTTC CASSQDRGIYEQYF
- 15 TRBJ1-1 many TRBV7-9 TGTGCCAGCAGCTTACAAATGGGGTCGGGTACTGAAGCTTTCTTT CASSLQMGSGTEAFF
- 19 TRBJ1-3 once TRBV19 TGTGCCAGTTGCCAAGACGTTCGGGCGGCCGGGACGGATGGAAACACCATATATTTT CASCQDVRAAGTDGNTIYF
- 11 TRBJ2-5 many TRBV20-1 TGCAGTGCTAAAGCGAGGGAGACCCAGTACTTC CSAKARETQYF
- 15 TRBJ1-5 many TRBV20-1 TGCAGTGCTAATCCCAGCGGTCTTAGCAATCAGCCCCAGCATTTT CSANPSGLSNQPQHF
TRBD2 15 TRBJ2-2 few TRBV29-1 TGCAGCGGCGTGACGAGCGGGGTAGTCACCGGGGAGCTGTTTTTT CSGVTSGVVTGELFF
TRBD1 16 TRBJ1-5 many TRBV6-2/TRBV6-3 TGTGCCACCCTAGAATCAACAGGGGCAAGCAATCAGCCCCAGCATTTT CATLESTGASNQPQHF
TRBD2 15 TRBJ2-1 - TRBV7-9 TGTGCCAGCAGCTTAGCTGCGGGGGGGCCCAATGAGCAGTTCTTC CASSLAAGGPNEQFF
TRBD1 16 TRBJ2-3 many TRBV29-1 TGCAGCGTTCAACCTTGGACAGGGAGTCTCACAGATACGCAGTATTTT CSVQPWTGSLTDTQYF
TRBD2 18 TRBJ2-1 few TRBV5-4 TGTGCCAGCAGCTTGGGACTAGCGGGGCTTAGCTCCTACAATGAGCAGTTCTTC CASSLGLAGLSSYNEQFF
TRBD2 13 TRBJ2-1 many TRBV29-1 TGCAGCGTTCCGGGACTAGCCTCAAATGAGCAGTTCTTC CSVPGLASNEQFF
- 15 TRBJ2-2 few TRBV4-3 TGCGCCAGCAGCCAAGACACTAGACCCACCGGGGAGCTGTTTTTT CASSQDTRPTGELFF
- 14 TRBJ2-2 many TRBV5-6 TGTGCCAGCAGCTGGGGAGGGGGCGTCGGGGAGCTGTTTTTT CASSWGGGVGELFF
TRBD2 14 TRBJ2-1 many TRBV29-1 TGCAGCGTTGAAGGGGCGGGGGAATCCAATGAGCAGTTCTTC CSVEGAGESNEQFF
- 18 TRBJ1-6 many TRBV18 TGTGCCAGCTCCCGTCAGGAGACAGCTACAAAAAAGACTTCACCCCTCCACTTT CASSRQETATKKTSPLHF
TRBD2 16 TRBJ2-7 many TRBV5-1 TGCGCCAGCAGCCCTCTAGCGGGAGAGTCGAGGAACGAGCAGTACTTC CASSPLAGESRNEQYF
TRBD2 18 TRBJ2-7 - TRBV20-1 TGCTGTGCTAGAGGACGAGGTACTAGCGGGAGGGCCTTCGACGAGCAGTACTTC CCARGRGTSGRAFDEQYF
- 18 TRBJ2-2 many TRBV5-1 TGCGCCAGCAGCTTGCTCCCAATGGGACCTAACAGACCCGGGGAGCTGTTTTTT CASSLLPMGPNRPGELFF
- 16 TRBJ2-5 many TRBV7-8 TGTGCCAGCAGCTTAGAAGGTTGGCAGGGCCAAGAGACCCAGTACTTC CASSLEGWQGQETQYF
TRBD1 14 TRBJ1-6 - TRBV30 TGTGCCTGGAGTCTGCAACAGGGGGGTTCACCCCTCCACTTT CAWSLQQGGSPLHF
TRBD2 16 TRBJ2-7 - TRBV4-2 TGTGCCAGCAGCCAGGAGAGCGGGACCCCCTTCTACGAGCAGTACTTC CASSQESGTPFYEQYF
TRBD1 17 TRBJ2-6 many TRBV7-9 TGTGCCAGCAGCCCCGACAGGGGAGCCTCTGGGGCCAACGTCCTGACTTTC CASSPDRGASGANVLTF
TRBD1 13 TRBJ2-7 many TRBV29-1 TGCAGCGCCTCAGGGGGATCGTCCTACGAGCAGTACTTC CSASGGSSYEQYF
TRBD1 12 TRBJ1-1 many TRBV29-1 TGCAGCGGACTACAGGGGTACACTGAAGCTTTCTTT CSGLQGYTEAFF
- 13 TRBJ2-7 many TRBV7-3 TGTGCCAGCAGCTTAACCTACGGAGACGAGCAGTACTTC CASSLTYGDEQYF
TRBD1 13 TRBJ1-1 many TRBV5-1 TGCGCCAGCAGCCGAACAGGGGGCACTGAAGCTTTCTTT CASSRTGGTEAFF
- 14 TRBJ2-3 many TRBV10-3 TGTGCCGGTGGCAGCGGAGGATCAGTCGATACGCAGTATTTT CAGGSGGSVDTQYF
- 13 TRBJ1-1 many TRBV7-9 TGTGCCAGCAGGGGCCAATTGAACACTGAAGCTTTCTTT CASRGQLNTEAFF
TRBD1 15 TRBJ2-3 many TRBV9 TGTGCCAGCAGCGTAGCGGACAGGACCGCAGATACGCAGTATTTT CASSVADRTADTQYF
- 17 TRBJ2-6 many TRBV6-5 TGTGCCAGCAGGTCCTCAGGGGCTCGCTCTGGGGCCAACGTCCTGACTTTC CASRSSGARSGANVLTF
TRBD1 14 TRBJ2-1 many TRBV5-1 TGCGCCAGCAGCTGGGGGACAGGCTACAATGAGCAGTTCTTC CASSWGTGYNEQFF
- 14 TRBJ1-6 many TRBV12-3/TRBV12-4 TGTGCCAGCAGCCACCGAGGGCAGGCCGTCCCCCTCCACTTT CASSHRGQAVPLHF
TRBD1 14 TRBJ2-1 many TRBV25-1 TGTGCCAGCAGTAGGACAGGGGGCGTGGATGAGCAGTTCTTC CASSRTGGVDEQFF